The rows below give T cell receptor beta chains drawn from one sample of a study of vaccination and CD4 T cells after COVID-19. TCRdb re-called the PCR reads through MiXCR, storing one row per CDR3 protein. The sample has roughly 16,000 distinct CDR3 sequences; less than 75% are singletons. The material sequenced was CD4+ T cells from blood, taken after SARS-CoV-2 vaccination. The receptors were gathered from a human donor who had recovered from COVID-19. CDR3s include the opening cysteine and the closing phenylalanine or tryptophan. A D gene is named only where the DNA matches it firmly. Clone size, where shown, is once, few, many, or a class for clones that have expanded.

size: few
V: TRBV6-5
J: TRBJ2-3
D: TRBD2
CDR3: CASSYSSGLAGGTDTQYF

size: few
V: TRBV7-6
J: TRBJ1-5
D: .
CDR3: CASSRGGRWYQPQHF

size: medium-sized
V: TRBV6-2/TRBV6-3
J: TRBJ2-1
D: TRBD2
CDR3: CASSNSGTRGVNEQFF

size: .
V: TRBV4-1
J: TRBJ1-2
D: .
CDR3: CASSTRPKYGYTF

size: .
V: TRBV24-1
J: TRBJ2-3
D: .
CDR3: CATSDPRLGTQYF

size: .
V: TRBV6-1
J: TRBJ1-1
D: .
CDR3: CASTPGEYGAPRAFF

size: .
V: TRBV2
J: TRBJ2-5
D: TRBD2
CDR3: CASSRTSGSGTQYF

size: .
V: TRBV6-5
J: TRBJ2-3
D: TRBD2
CDR3: CASSYSKGLGVDTQYF

size: few
V: TRBV7-2
J: TRBJ2-2
D: .
CDR3: CASSSQENTGELFF

size: few
V: TRBV20-1
J: TRBJ2-1
D: TRBD2
CDR3: CSARDPSGNGNEQFF

size: once
V: TRBV2
J: TRBJ1-5
D: TRBD1
CDR3: CASKNRGVDQPQHF

size: .
V: TRBV18
J: TRBJ1-5
D: .
CDR3: CASSRGQLGNQPQHF

size: .
V: TRBV27
J: TRBJ2-7
D: TRBD2
CDR3: CASRLGRTYEQYF

size: .
V: TRBV12-3/TRBV12-4
J: TRBJ2-1
D: TRBD1
CDR3: CASSLAQGAYNEQFF

size: .
V: TRBV7-3
J: TRBJ2-2
D: .
CDR3: CASSSQGYTGELFF

size: .
V: TRBV7-2
J: TRBJ1-5
D: .
CDR3: CASSPGSSNQPQHF

size: few
V: TRBV20-1
J: TRBJ2-7
D: TRBD2
CDR3: CSAGSGSTYEQYF

size: few
V: TRBV12-3/TRBV12-4
J: TRBJ2-2
D: .
CDR3: CASRMWGSGELFF

size: .
V: TRBV7-8
J: TRBJ2-1
D: .
CDR3: CASYQVAGWDNEQFF

size: .
V: TRBV10-3
J: TRBJ2-1
D: TRBD1
CDR3: CAISVGQRNEQFF

size: few
V: TRBV15
J: TRBJ2-1
D: .
CDR3: CATSLELRLNEQFF

size: .
V: TRBV20-1
J: TRBJ1-1
D: .
CDR3: CSARADRNTEAFF

size: few
V: TRBV7-9
J: TRBJ2-2
D: TRBD1
CDR3: CASRLDRAGGGELFF

size: .
V: TRBV6-5
J: TRBJ1-6
D: .
CDR3: CASSYFSGRTDSPLHF

size: once
V: TRBV27
J: TRBJ2-3
D: .
CDR3: CASSPRGSRMDTQYF

size: .
V: TRBV20-1
J: TRBJ2-3
D: .
CDR3: CSARPYSADTQYF

size: few
V: TRBV7-9
J: TRBJ1-1
D: .
CDR3: CASSSAPGSGAEAFF

size: .
V: TRBV25-1
J: TRBJ2-3
D: TRBD2
CDR3: CASSDKPGLAGAAADTQYF

size: .
V: TRBV2
J: TRBJ1-6
D: TRBD1
CDR3: CASRGQYNSPLHF

size: .
V: TRBV2
J: TRBJ1-2
D: TRBD1
CDR3: CASSPLRGRGYGYTF

size: .
V: TRBV4-1
J: TRBJ2-2
D: TRBD2
CDR3: CASSQGLAGNGELFF

size: .
V: TRBV20-1
J: TRBJ2-5
D: .
CDR3: CSAPFVETQYF

size: .
V: TRBV20-1
J: TRBJ2-5
D: TRBD2
CDR3: CSARDRTSGKETQYF

size: .
V: TRBV19
J: TRBJ2-5
D: .
CDR3: CASSMGEETQYF

size: .
V: TRBV6-5
J: TRBJ1-6
D: TRBD1
CDR3: CANSYSFNWGDRGRSPLHF

size: once
V: TRBV19
J: TRBJ1-5
D: .
CDR3: CASSAGGSVGSQPQHF

size: .
V: TRBV20-1
J: TRBJ1-6
D: .
CDR3: CSARSPHSPLHF

size: .
V: TRBV7-9
J: TRBJ2-5
D: TRBD1
CDR3: CASSPGTGQGETQYF

size: .
V: TRBV20-1
J: TRBJ2-3
D: TRBD2
CDR3: CSARDGSGSFDTQYF

size: .
V: TRBV7-8
J: TRBJ1-1
D: TRBD1
CDR3: CASSLVRDRGSRAFF

size: .
V: TRBV7-3
J: TRBJ2-5
D: .
CDR3: CASSLGAEGLQETQYF

size: .
V: TRBV28
J: TRBJ2-1
D: TRBD1
CDR3: CASRGTGGGYNEQFF

size: .
V: TRBV19
J: TRBJ2-2
D: .
CDR3: CASSHTLYRIDTGELFF

size: .
V: TRBV6-5
J: TRBJ1-3
D: .
CDR3: CASSYRAGRGNTIYF

size: .
V: TRBV20-1
J: TRBJ2-5
D: .
CDR3: CSARDWRVETQYF

size: .
V: TRBV20-1
J: TRBJ1-5
D: .
CDR3: CSAPGDDEPQHF

size: .
V: TRBV2
J: TRBJ1-5
D: .
CDR3: CASSESFWVRRDQPQHF

size: .
V: TRBV20-1
J: TRBJ2-4
D: TRBD2
CDR3: CSAMGGRSKNIQYF

size: few
V: TRBV30
J: TRBJ2-7
D: .
CDR3: CAWSVDSRYYEQYF